Sequencing of this TCR beta chain was carried out in a study of shared clonotypes between healthy human individuals. Across the study: The donor pool was made up of two women and three men aged 18 to 49. General observations from the study: Few donors restricted represented genetic and exposure-history diversity. Larger richness was generally estimated for naive than memory subsets.

On sorted subsets, replicate PCRs used 200 to 250 ng DNA, or tens of thousands of T cell genomes. This table comes from immunoSEQ multiplex PCR, and its TCRdb copy is limited to in-frame clones, with some not included. The data hold some 680,000 clones, with 55% to 85% observed a single time. As for this clone: Its matching antigen is unknown.

From germline, CDR1 is SGHKS and CDR2 YYEKEE (reference sequence). This CDR3 has 16 residues. Between the trimmed V and J ends, which lost 4 bases and 1 base, there was a span of 16 bases. The source material was memory CD4+ T cells sorted from blood. Subset here: CD45RA-negative fraction. The clonotype was recovered from a woman aged 25 to 39 in good health. The rearrangement links TRBV5-5 to TRBJ2-3, with D possibly matching TRBD2 (5 bases). The CDR3 loop is CASSHLSLRGTDTQYF. In nucleotides, the CDR3 is TGTGCCAGCAGCCATCTGAGTTTGCGGGGCACAGATACGCAGTATTTT.